This is a list of T cell receptor beta chains from one sample in a study of cytomegalovirus exposure and HLA in healthy donors. Only in-frame clones appear in the TCRdb table, and some are missing; sequencing was by immunoSEQ multiplex PCR. The sample holds 150,000 to 200,000 clones; 84% are singletons and the top ten take approximately 7%. Sequenced: PBMCs. The receptors derive from a man between 18 and 35 years old in good health and CMV-seropositive. Both conserved end residues are part of each CDR3. Each record gives: clone size, D gene, J gene, V gene, CDR3 DNA, CDR3 protein. D genes are given only for firm matches. Clone size is not always given. Where it is, it says once, few, many or a class for expanded clones.

clone size: once; D gene: -; J gene: TRBJ2-5; V gene: TRBV5-1; CDR3 DNA: TGCGCCAGCAGCCCGAATACCCACGCGAAGGAGACCCAGTACTTC; CDR3 protein: CASSPNTHAKETQYF
clone size: -; D gene: -; J gene: TRBJ2-5; V gene: TRBV6-5; CDR3 DNA: TGTGCCAGCAGCCGTGGAGGGCCCCAAGAGACCCAGTACTTC; CDR3 protein: CASSRGGPQETQYF
clone size: once; D gene: -; J gene: TRBJ2-2; V gene: TRBV11-3; CDR3 DNA: TGTGCCAGCAGCTTTGGCATTCAGGGAGGCGGGGAGCTGTTTTTT; CDR3 protein: CASSFGIQGGGELFF
clone size: -; D gene: TRBD2; J gene: TRBJ2-1; V gene: TRBV5-4; CDR3 DNA: TGTGCCAGCAGCTTACCCATTTTAGCGGGAAACAATGAGCAGTTCTTC; CDR3 protein: CASSLPILAGNNEQFF
clone size: -; D gene: -; J gene: TRBJ2-1; V gene: TRBV9; CDR3 DNA: TGTGCCAGCAGCGTAGTGGACAGTTGGAATGAGCAGTTCTTC; CDR3 protein: CASSVVDSWNEQFF
clone size: -; D gene: TRBD1; J gene: TRBJ2-7; V gene: TRBV4-2; CDR3 DNA: TGTGCCAGCAGCCAGGGGACAGGGCCCGAGCAGTACTTC; CDR3 protein: CASSQGTGPEQYF
clone size: -; D gene: -; J gene: TRBJ2-1; V gene: TRBV5-1; CDR3 DNA: TGCGCCAGCAGCTCCCTACAGCAGAGCTCCTACAATGAGCAGTTCTTC; CDR3 protein: CASSSLQQSSYNEQFF
clone size: -; D gene: -; J gene: TRBJ1-2; V gene: TRBV27; CDR3 DNA: TGTGCCAGCAGTGATGGAGGCGTCTATGGCTACACCTTC; CDR3 protein: CASSDGGVYGYTF
clone size: -; D gene: TRBD2; J gene: TRBJ2-1; V gene: TRBV5-1; CDR3 DNA: TGCGCCAGCAGCTTATCGGGACTAGCTGGCTATGAGCAGTTCTTC; CDR3 protein: CASSLSGLAGYEQFF
clone size: -; D gene: -; J gene: TRBJ2-5; V gene: TRBV6-1; CDR3 DNA: TGTGCCAGCGCATATATCGGGGCAGGGGGGGAGACCCAGTACTTC; CDR3 protein: CASAYIGAGGETQYF
clone size: -; D gene: -; J gene: TRBJ2-4; V gene: TRBV30; CDR3 DNA: TGTGCCTGGAGTCAAACCAGGGCAGCCAAAAACATTCAGTACTTC; CDR3 protein: CAWSQTRAAKNIQYF
clone size: -; D gene: TRBD2; J gene: TRBJ2-7; V gene: TRBV27; CDR3 DNA: TGTGCCAGCAGTTCCACGACTAGCGGGAAAGGGGAGCAGTACTTC; CDR3 protein: CASSSTTSGKGEQYF
clone size: few; D gene: -; J gene: TRBJ2-4; V gene: TRBV16; CDR3 DNA: TGTGCCAGCAGCCAATTTGGGCAGGGGATTCAGTACTTC; CDR3 protein: CASSQFGQGIQYF
clone size: -; D gene: TRBD1; J gene: TRBJ2-1; V gene: TRBV30; CDR3 DNA: TGTGCCTGGGTACGGGACAGGGGAAGGAATGAGCAGTTCTTC; CDR3 protein: CAWVRDRGRNEQFF
clone size: few; D gene: -; J gene: TRBJ2-3; V gene: TRBV9; CDR3 DNA: TGTGCCAGCAGCGCCCGTGGCGGGACAGAGACAGATACGCAGTATTTT; CDR3 protein: CASSARGGTETDTQYF
clone size: few; D gene: TRBD2; J gene: TRBJ2-4; V gene: TRBV27; CDR3 DNA: TGTGCCAGCAGTCCAAAAAGACCAGCGGGAGAGGCCAAAAACATTCAGTACTTC; CDR3 protein: CASSPKRPAGEAKNIQYF
clone size: -; D gene: -; J gene: TRBJ2-2; V gene: TRBV4-3; CDR3 DNA: TGCGCCAGCAGCCAAGGAAGCGCGGGACTGAACACCGGGGAGCTGTTTTTT; CDR3 protein: CASSQGSAGLNTGELFF
clone size: -; D gene: -; J gene: TRBJ1-2; V gene: TRBV28; CDR3 DNA: TGTGCCAGCAGTTCCCCCATCGGTCGCTACTATGGCTACACCTTC; CDR3 protein: CASSSPIGRYYGYTF
clone size: -; D gene: TRBD2; J gene: TRBJ2-3; V gene: TRBV5-1; CDR3 DNA: TGCGCCAGCAGCCAAGGGACTAGCGGGAGGTTGCAGTATTTT; CDR3 protein: CASSQGTSGRLQYF
clone size: few; D gene: -; J gene: TRBJ1-2; V gene: TRBV7-8; CDR3 DNA: TGTGCCAGCAGCTTTGGGTCGACAGGCCGGGGCTACACCTTC; CDR3 protein: CASSFGSTGRGYTF
clone size: few; D gene: -; J gene: TRBJ1-1; V gene: TRBV11-2; CDR3 DNA: TGTGCCAGCAGCTTAGCGGTGAACACTGAAGCTTTCTTT; CDR3 protein: CASSLAVNTEAFF
clone size: -; D gene: TRBD1; J gene: TRBJ2-7; V gene: TRBV5-1; CDR3 DNA: TGCGCCAGCAGCTCTACAGGGGTATCCTACGAGCAGTACTTC; CDR3 protein: CASSSTGVSYEQYF
clone size: few; D gene: -; J gene: TRBJ1-2; V gene: TRBV12-5; CDR3 DNA: TGTGCTAGTGGTCCCTCGGGTCGAGCTAACTATGGCTACACCTTC; CDR3 protein: CASGPSGRANYGYTF
clone size: -; D gene: TRBD1; J gene: TRBJ1-2; V gene: TRBV28; CDR3 DNA: TGTGCCAGCAGTTTCCATGGACAGGGCGGCTACACCTTC; CDR3 protein: CASSFHGQGGYTF
clone size: once; D gene: TRBD1; J gene: TRBJ1-2; V gene: TRBV30; CDR3 DNA: TGTGCCTGGAGTTTCCTTGGACAGGGGAAGGGCTACACCTTC; CDR3 protein: CAWSFLGQGKGYTF
clone size: -; D gene: TRBD1; J gene: TRBJ1-5; V gene: TRBV28; CDR3 DNA: TGTGCCAGCAGCCCCGATCAGGGGGCCAATCAGCCCCAGCATTTT; CDR3 protein: CASSPDQGANQPQHF
clone size: -; D gene: TRBD1; J gene: TRBJ2-2; V gene: TRBV7-2; CDR3 DNA: TGTGCCAGCAGCTTAGCGCTCGGACAGGGTTTTACCGGGGAGCTGTTTTTT; CDR3 protein: CASSLALGQGFTGELFF
clone size: -; D gene: -; J gene: TRBJ2-7; V gene: TRBV5-1; CDR3 DNA: TGCGCCAGCAGTAGGGTGCAGGGCGTCTACGAGCAGTACTTC; CDR3 protein: CASSRVQGVYEQYF
clone size: -; D gene: -; J gene: TRBJ2-1; V gene: TRBV5-1; CDR3 DNA: TGCGCCAGCTGGGACATCCGGACCTACAATGAGCAGTTCTTC; CDR3 protein: CASWDIRTYNEQFF
clone size: -; D gene: -; J gene: TRBJ2-5; V gene: TRBV30; CDR3 DNA: TGTGCCTGGAGTGTTCTGACAGGCCAAGAGACCCAGTACTTC; CDR3 protein: CAWSVLTGQETQYF
clone size: -; D gene: TRBD1; J gene: TRBJ2-5; V gene: TRBV5-6; CDR3 DNA: TGTGCCAGCAGTACAGGGGGCGCGGAGACCCAGTACTTC; CDR3 protein: CASSTGGAETQYF
clone size: -; D gene: TRBD2; J gene: TRBJ2-1; V gene: TRBV7-8; CDR3 DNA: TGTGCCAGCAGCCCCGAGATAGCGGGAGGGTGGAATGAGCAGTTCTTC; CDR3 protein: CASSPEIAGGWNEQFF
clone size: once; D gene: TRBD1; J gene: TRBJ2-5; V gene: TRBV18; CDR3 DNA: TGTGCCAGCTCACCCGACAGGGGGCGTAGGGAGACCCAGTACTTC; CDR3 protein: CASSPDRGRRETQYF
clone size: -; D gene: -; J gene: TRBJ1-1; V gene: TRBV6-6; CDR3 DNA: TGTGCCAGCAGTTACTCGACAGCTCAGCCTGAAGCTTTCTTT; CDR3 protein: CASSYSTAQPEAFF
clone size: -; D gene: TRBD1; J gene: TRBJ1-4; V gene: TRBV25-1; CDR3 DNA: TGTGCCAGCAGCCCATTCGGGACAGGGTCTGAAAAACTGTTTTTT; CDR3 protein: CASSPFGTGSEKLFF
clone size: -; D gene: -; J gene: TRBJ1-1; V gene: TRBV7-2; CDR3 DNA: TGTGCCAGCAGCTTACGGGGGACGGGCACTGAAGCTTTCTTT; CDR3 protein: CASSLRGTGTEAFF
clone size: -; D gene: TRBD2; J gene: TRBJ2-5; V gene: TRBV6-5; CDR3 DNA: TGTGCCAGCTCGCTTGGGGGGGGAAGGCAAGAGACCCAGTACTTC; CDR3 protein: CASSLGGGRQETQYF
clone size: -; D gene: TRBD1; J gene: TRBJ2-7; V gene: TRBV2; CDR3 DNA: TGTGCCACCAAAAGGGACAGCTCCTACGAGCAGTACTTC; CDR3 protein: CATKRDSSYEQYF
clone size: -; D gene: -; J gene: TRBJ1-4; V gene: TRBV9; CDR3 DNA: TGTGCCAGCAGCGTAGGGGCGGGTATAGAGGAAAAACTGTTTTTT; CDR3 protein: CASSVGAGIEEKLFF
clone size: -; D gene: TRBD2; J gene: TRBJ2-2; V gene: TRBV11-3; CDR3 DNA: TGTGCCAGCAGCTTTTGGGGGGGGGCGAACACCGGGGAGCTGTTTTTT; CDR3 protein: CASSFWGGANTGELFF
clone size: -; D gene: -; J gene: TRBJ2-7; V gene: TRBV9; CDR3 DNA: TGTGCCAGCAGCCTCTTTGGCGAGACGGGGAGCGAGCAGTACTTC; CDR3 protein: CASSLFGETGSEQYF
clone size: -; D gene: -; J gene: TRBJ2-2; V gene: TRBV4-2; CDR3 DNA: TGTGCCAGCAGCCAAGATCTGGAGTCATCCGGGGAGCTGTTTTTT; CDR3 protein: CASSQDLESSGELFF
clone size: few; D gene: -; J gene: TRBJ1-5; V gene: TRBV28; CDR3 DNA: TGTGCCAGCCGTCTAGAGGGTATGACCCAGCATTTT; CDR3 protein: CASRLEGMTQHF
clone size: -; D gene: TRBD1; J gene: TRBJ1-1; V gene: TRBV29-1; CDR3 DNA: TGCAGTGGGACAGCGACTATGAACACTGAAGCTTTCTTT; CDR3 protein: CSGTATMNTEAFF
clone size: -; D gene: TRBD1; J gene: TRBJ1-4; V gene: TRBV18; CDR3 DNA: TGTGCCAGCTCACCATTTGACAGGGGGAGGACTAATGAAAAACTGTTTTTT; CDR3 protein: CASSPFDRGRTNEKLFF
clone size: once; D gene: TRBD2; J gene: TRBJ2-1; V gene: TRBV7-6; CDR3 DNA: TGTGCCAGCAGCTTAGCTCCGAGCGGGAGGAATGGGGAGCAGTTCTTC; CDR3 protein: CASSLAPSGRNGEQFF
clone size: -; D gene: TRBD2; J gene: TRBJ2-3; V gene: TRBV9; CDR3 DNA: TGTGCCAGCAGTCCAGAGGGGAGGGGTACAGATACGCAGTATTTT; CDR3 protein: CASSPEGRGTDTQYF
clone size: -; D gene: -; J gene: TRBJ1-5; V gene: TRBV5-6; CDR3 DNA: TGTGCCAGCAGCCCCGGGGGACCCTATAGCAATCAGCCCCAGCATTTT; CDR3 protein: CASSPGGPYSNQPQHF
clone size: -; D gene: -; J gene: TRBJ1-4; V gene: TRBV6-5; CDR3 DNA: TGTGCCAGCAAGGGGGGGGCGCTGACTAATGAAAAACTGTTTTTT; CDR3 protein: CASKGGALTNEKLFF
clone size: -; D gene: -; J gene: TRBJ2-2; V gene: TRBV7-9; CDR3 DNA: TGTGCCAGCAGCCCGCCTCTACCGAACACCGGGGAGCTGTTTTTT; CDR3 protein: CASSPPLPNTGELFF